This entry is about one T cell receptor beta chain. Its cognate antigen is unknown. V gave up 4 bases and J gave up 3 bases; unmatched junction bases: 13. The CDR3 is made up of 17 amino acids. Germline-derived CDR1 and CDR2 are DFQATT and SNEGSKA (reference sequence). These data belong to a study of CD8 T cells in Susac syndrome. Findings and limits, study-wide: The TCR sequencing and HLA analysis in the study involved a relatively small number of individuals, as the study acknowledged.

Sequencing targeted TCR beta in T cells from blood (CD8+ and CD4+). Healthy donors, matched for age and sex, constituted the control group. RNA was extracted with the RNeasy kit, and a quantity of roughly 0.5 to 1 ug was reverse transcribed using random hexamers. TCRdb analysed the immunoSEQ multiplex PCR reads with MiXCR anew, one entry per CDR3 protein. The sample has some 160,000 distinct CDR3 sequences; around 90% are singletons. The chain has TRBV20-1 and TRBJ2-4; 9 bases fit TRBD1. The material sequenced was CD4+ T cells from PBMCs. The origin of this receptor is a human donor in good health. The CDR3 region has the DNA TGCAGTGCTAATAACCCGGGACAGGGTCGGGACAAAAACATTCAGTACTTC. Translating gives CSANNPGQGRDKNIQYF.